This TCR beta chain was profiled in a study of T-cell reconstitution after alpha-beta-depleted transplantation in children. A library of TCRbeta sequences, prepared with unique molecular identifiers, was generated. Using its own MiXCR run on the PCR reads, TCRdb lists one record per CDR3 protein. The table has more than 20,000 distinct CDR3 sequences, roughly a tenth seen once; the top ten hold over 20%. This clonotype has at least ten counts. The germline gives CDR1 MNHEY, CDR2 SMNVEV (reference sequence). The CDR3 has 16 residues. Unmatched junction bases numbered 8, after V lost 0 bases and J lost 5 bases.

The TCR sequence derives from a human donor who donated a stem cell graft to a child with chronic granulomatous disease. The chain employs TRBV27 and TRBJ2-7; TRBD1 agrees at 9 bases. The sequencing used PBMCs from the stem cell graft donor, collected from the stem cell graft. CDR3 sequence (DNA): TGTGCCAGCAGTTTATCGTGGACAGGGGTTCCAAACGAGCAGTACTTC. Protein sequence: CASSLSWTGVPNEQYF.